Listed here is a single T cell receptor beta chain. No cognate antigen has been identified for it. Per-nucleotide qualities are absent, and no much larger clonotype sits a single base away. In light of the paper, this sample's time point label describes: patch test 1, 2 weeks after DPC sensitization. Reading the label with the study, this specimen's treatment or condition is: therapeutic diphenylcyclopropenone sensitization with weekly scalp DPC. At every patch-test visit, the blood draw took place before the patch test was put on. To be eligible, patients had to be aged 18 to 70, diagnosed with alopecia and judged suitable for DPC therapy, while pregnant patients were excluded. Total RNA was extracted from unfractionated whole blood that had been collected in Tempus Blood RNA tubes. Taken from cysteine to phenylalanine, the CDR3 has 15 residues. Only the CDR3 portion is preserved as DNA: 45 bases, with reading frame beginning at the first base. Per the germline V gene, MNHEY is the CDR1 and SVGEGT is the CDR2. V ends up 2 bases short and J 10 bases short, with an unmatched junction base count of 7.

The source of the sample is a study of human T cells and chemical hapten exposure (dated by TCRdb to the early 2020s). Notes on the research overall: For sensitization, 2% DPC in acetone was applied to a roughly 2 cm by roughly 2 cm area of upper inner arm skin. Throughout the study period of roughly 24 weeks, patients also received therapeutic DPC doses to the scalp every week. Patch testing on the upper back used Finn chambers containing 0.01% DPC, with scoring done after 6 days according to International Contact Dermatitis Research Group standards. The patient cohort, mostly female, included alopecia areata with under or over 50% scalp involvement, alopecia totalis and alopecia universalis. The libraries were sequenced as a pool, and the TCR yield per sample differed mostly because of small variations in library volumes within the pool. Peripheral blood TCR repertoire changes were tracked in vivo in alopecia patients during primary and secondary sensitization to the hapten diphenylcyclopropenone (DPC). Patient blood was sampled pre-sensitization (week 0) and at 2, 6 and about 24 weeks after DPC sensitization. About 30 alopecia patients provided blood for TCR sequencing at one to four time points (pre-sensitization, 2, 6 and 24 weeks).

Beyond this particular receptor, the publication reports: Patch test score was positively correlated with the number of PT1 expanded TCRs, with significance at thresholds 8, 16 and 32 but not at 4. After repeated subsampling, changes were observed in the strength of the expansion versus patch-test correlation and in the threshold at which the correlation became significant. Compared with pre-sensitization or healthy control sets, expanded TCRs formed significantly more large CDR3 similarity clusters, which is consistent with antigen-driven responses. Because all patients had alopecia, a presumed autoimmune disease, the immune response of the patients might differ from that of healthy individuals. No change with DPC sensitization was found in the number of TCRs above 1 in 1000 frequency, and no evidence of global repertoire structure alterations was found.

The protocol used for the library was RACE. Sequencing took place on a NextSeq 500. During library preparation, unique molecular identifiers were attached to individual cDNA molecules so that TCRs could be counted in a quantitative, reproducible way. Each blood RNA sample was used to sequence both TCR alpha and TCR beta chains. Per the original workflow: A median of roughly 100,000 TCRs per sample was observed, with a range of about 20,000 to 750,000. V, J and CDR3 annotation of the TCR reads was performed with the Decombinator software suite. For the PS versus PT1 abundance plots, all samples were subsampled to the same number of TCRs (28,000). Expanded TCRs were defined as absent before sensitization and observed at least eight times at the 2-week time point. TCRdb reworked the public reads: Q25 trimming with fastp, MiXCR clone assembly, productive beta chains retained. When rows share a CDR3 protein, they turn into one entry using the most common DNA and genes. The V and J calls shown here were made by TCRdb, not taken from the authors' results. The sample table lists 380,000 or so distinct CDR3 sequences, about 4.8% of them with a count of one. The ten largest clonotypes hold about 2.2% of the sample.

The sequence was collected from a woman between 45 and 65 years old with alopecia areata. Some clones in this sample may be carry-over from other donors' samples. Sequenced material: whole blood, taken in connection with sensitization to the hapten diphenylcyclopropenone (DPC). The chain couples TRBV6-2 or TRBV6-3 to TRBJ1-6; TRBD1 agrees with 8 junctional bases. The CDR3 is CASSYVGTGHSPLHF. The DNA sequence follows: TGTGCCAGCAGTTACGTCGGGACAGGACACTCACCCCTCCACTTT.